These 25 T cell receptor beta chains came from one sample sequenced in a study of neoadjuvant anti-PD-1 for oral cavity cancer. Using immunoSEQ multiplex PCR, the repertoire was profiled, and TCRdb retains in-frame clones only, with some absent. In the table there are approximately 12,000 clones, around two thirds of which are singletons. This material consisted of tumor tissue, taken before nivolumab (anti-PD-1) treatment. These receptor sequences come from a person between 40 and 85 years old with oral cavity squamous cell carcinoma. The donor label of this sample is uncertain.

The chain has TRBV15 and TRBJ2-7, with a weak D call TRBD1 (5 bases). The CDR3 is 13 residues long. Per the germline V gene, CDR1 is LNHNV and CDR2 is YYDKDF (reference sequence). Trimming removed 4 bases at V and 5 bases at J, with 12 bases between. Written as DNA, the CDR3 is TGTGCCACCAGCATGCCAGGGATACACGAGCAGTACTTC. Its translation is CATSMPGIHEQYF.

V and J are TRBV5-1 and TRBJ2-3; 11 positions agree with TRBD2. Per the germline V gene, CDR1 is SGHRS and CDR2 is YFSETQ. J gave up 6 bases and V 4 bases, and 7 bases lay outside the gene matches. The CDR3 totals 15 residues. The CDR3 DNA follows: TGCGCCAGCAGCGTCACTAGCGGGAGACCCGATACGCAGTATTTT. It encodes CASSVTSGRPDTQYF.

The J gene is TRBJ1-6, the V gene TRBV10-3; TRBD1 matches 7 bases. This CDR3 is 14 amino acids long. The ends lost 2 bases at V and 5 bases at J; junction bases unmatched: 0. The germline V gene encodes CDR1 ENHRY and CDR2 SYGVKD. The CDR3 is CAISEGQDNSPLHF. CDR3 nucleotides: TGTGCCATCAGTGAGGGACAGGATAATTCACCCCTCCACTTT.

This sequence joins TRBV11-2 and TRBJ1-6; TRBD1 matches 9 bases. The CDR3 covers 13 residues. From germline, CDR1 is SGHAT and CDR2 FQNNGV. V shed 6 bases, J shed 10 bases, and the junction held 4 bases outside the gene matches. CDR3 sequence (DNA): TGTGCCAGCAGAGGACAGGGGTACTCACCCCTCCACTTT. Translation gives CASRGQGYSPLHF.

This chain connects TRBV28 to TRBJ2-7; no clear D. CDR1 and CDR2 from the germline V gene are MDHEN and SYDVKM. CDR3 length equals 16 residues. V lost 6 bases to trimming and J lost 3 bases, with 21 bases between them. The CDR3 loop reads CASSRRLALLGYEQYF. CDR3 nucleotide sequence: TGTGCCAGCAGCCGTCGACTCGCCCTTTTGGGCTACGAGCAGTACTTC.

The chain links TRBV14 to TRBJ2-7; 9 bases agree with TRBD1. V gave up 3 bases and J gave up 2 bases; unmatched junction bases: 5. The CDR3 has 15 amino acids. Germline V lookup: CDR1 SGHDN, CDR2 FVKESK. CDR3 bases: TGTGCCAGCAGCCAGACGGGACAGGGACCCTACGAGCAGTACTTC. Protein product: CASSQTGQGPYEQYF.

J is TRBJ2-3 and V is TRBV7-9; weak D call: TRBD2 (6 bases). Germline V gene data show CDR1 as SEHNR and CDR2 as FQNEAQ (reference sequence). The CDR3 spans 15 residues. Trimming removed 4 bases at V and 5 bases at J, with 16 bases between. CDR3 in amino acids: CASSSRTWRVDTQYF. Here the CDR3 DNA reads TGTGCCAGCAGCTCCAGGACTTGGAGGGTAGATACGCAGTATTTT. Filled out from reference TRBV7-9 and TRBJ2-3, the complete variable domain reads DTGVSQNPRHKITKRGQNVTFRCDPISEHNRLYWYRQTLGQGPEFLTYFQNEAQLEKSRLLSDRFSAERPKGSFSTLEIQRTEQGDSAMYLCASSSRTWRVDTQYFGPGTRLTVL.

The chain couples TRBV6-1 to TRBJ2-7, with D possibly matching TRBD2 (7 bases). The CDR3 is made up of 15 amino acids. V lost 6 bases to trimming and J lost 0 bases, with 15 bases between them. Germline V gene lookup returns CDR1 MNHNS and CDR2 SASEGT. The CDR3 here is CASRLQGGYSYEQYF. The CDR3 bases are TGTGCCAGCAGACTACAGGGAGGGTACTCCTACGAGCAGTACTTC.

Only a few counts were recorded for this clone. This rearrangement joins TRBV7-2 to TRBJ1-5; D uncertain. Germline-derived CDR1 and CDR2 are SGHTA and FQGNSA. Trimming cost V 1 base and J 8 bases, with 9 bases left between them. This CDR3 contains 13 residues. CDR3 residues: CASSLGFSEPQHF. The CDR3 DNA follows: TGTGCCAGCAGCTTAGGGTTCTCGGAGCCCCAGCATTTT.

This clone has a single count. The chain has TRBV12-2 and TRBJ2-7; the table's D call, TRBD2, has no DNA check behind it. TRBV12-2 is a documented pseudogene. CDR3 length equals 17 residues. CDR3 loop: CASRLRGGDGFIYEQYF. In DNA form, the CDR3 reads TGTGCAAGTCGCCTCCGGGGAGGGGACGGTTTCATCTACGAGCAGTACTTC.

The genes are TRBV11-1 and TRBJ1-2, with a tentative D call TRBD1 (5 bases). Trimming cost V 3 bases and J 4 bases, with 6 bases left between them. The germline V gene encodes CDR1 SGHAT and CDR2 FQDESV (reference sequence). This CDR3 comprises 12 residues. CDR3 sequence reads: CASSFDSYGYTF. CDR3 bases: TGTGCCAGCAGCTTTGACAGCTATGGCTACACCTTC.

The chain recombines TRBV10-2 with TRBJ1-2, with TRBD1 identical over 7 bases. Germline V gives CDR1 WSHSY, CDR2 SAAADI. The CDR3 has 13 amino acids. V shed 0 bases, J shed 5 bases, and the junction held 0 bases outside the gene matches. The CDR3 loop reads CASSESTGYGYTF. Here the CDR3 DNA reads TGCGCCAGCAGTGAGTCGACAGGGTATGGCTACACCTTC.

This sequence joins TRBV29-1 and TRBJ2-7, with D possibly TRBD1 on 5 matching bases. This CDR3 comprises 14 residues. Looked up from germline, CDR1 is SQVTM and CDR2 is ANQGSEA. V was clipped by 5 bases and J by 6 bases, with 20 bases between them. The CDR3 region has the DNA TGCAGCGTTTTTGACAGCAACACCTTGGGCGAGCAGTACTTC. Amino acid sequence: CSVFDSNTLGEQYF.

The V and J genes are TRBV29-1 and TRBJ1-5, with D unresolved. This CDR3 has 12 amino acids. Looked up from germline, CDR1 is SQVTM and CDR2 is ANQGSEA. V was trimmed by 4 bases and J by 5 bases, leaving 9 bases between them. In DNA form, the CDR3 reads TGCAGCGTTGGGGGTAGGGATCAGCCCCAGCATTTT. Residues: CSVGGRDQPQHF.

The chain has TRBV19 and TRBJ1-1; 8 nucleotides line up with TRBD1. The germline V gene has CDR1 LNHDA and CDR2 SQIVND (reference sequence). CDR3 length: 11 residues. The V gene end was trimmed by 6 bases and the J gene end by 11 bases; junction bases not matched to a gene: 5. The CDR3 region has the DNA TGTGCCAGTAGCCCGGACAGGGAGGCTTTCTTT. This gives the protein CASSPDREAFF.

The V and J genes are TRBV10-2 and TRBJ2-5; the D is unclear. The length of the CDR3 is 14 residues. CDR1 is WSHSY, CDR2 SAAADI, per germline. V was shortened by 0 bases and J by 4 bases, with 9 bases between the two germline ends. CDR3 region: CASSESGWAETQYF. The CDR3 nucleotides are TGCGCCAGCAGTGAGTCGGGATGGGCAGAGACCCAGTACTTC.

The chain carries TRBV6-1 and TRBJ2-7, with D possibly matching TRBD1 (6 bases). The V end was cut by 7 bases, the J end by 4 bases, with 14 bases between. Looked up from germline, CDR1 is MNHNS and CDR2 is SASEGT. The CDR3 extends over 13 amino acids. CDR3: CASTYRVGYEQYF. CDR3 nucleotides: TGTGCCAGCACTTACAGGGTAGGGTACGAGCAGTACTTC.

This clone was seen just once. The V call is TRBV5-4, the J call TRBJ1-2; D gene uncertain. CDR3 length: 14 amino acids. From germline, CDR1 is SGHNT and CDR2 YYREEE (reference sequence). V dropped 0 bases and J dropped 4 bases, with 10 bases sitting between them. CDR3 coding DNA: TGTGCCAGCAGCTTGGGTGGGCGGGCCTATGGCTACACCTTC. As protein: CASSLGGRAYGYTF.

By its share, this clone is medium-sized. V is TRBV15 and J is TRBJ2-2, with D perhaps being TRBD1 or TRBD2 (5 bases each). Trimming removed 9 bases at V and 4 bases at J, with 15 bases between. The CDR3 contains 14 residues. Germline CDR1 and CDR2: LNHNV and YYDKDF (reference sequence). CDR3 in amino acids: CATNRDLTTGELFF. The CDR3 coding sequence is TGTGCCACTAATAGGGACCTGACCACCGGGGAGCTGTTTTTT.

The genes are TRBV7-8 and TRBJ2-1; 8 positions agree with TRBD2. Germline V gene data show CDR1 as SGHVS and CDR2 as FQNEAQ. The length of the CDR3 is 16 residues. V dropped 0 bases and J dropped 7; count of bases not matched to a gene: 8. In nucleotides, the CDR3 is TGTGCCAGCAGCTTAGCTACCGGGAGGGCCGAGAATGAGCAGTTCTTC. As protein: CASSLATGRAENEQFF.

CDR3 sequence: CASSSWTGRTGELFF. The CDR3 coding sequence is TGTGCCAGCAGTTCTTGGACAGGGCGGACCGGGGAGCTGTTTTTT. The J gene is TRBJ2-2, the V gene TRBV27; 8 nucleotides align to TRBD1. This CDR3 region has 15 residues. From germline, CDR1 is MNHEY and CDR2 SMNVEV (reference sequence). The V segment lost 4 bases and the J segment 5 bases; nucleotides outside the gene matches: 6.

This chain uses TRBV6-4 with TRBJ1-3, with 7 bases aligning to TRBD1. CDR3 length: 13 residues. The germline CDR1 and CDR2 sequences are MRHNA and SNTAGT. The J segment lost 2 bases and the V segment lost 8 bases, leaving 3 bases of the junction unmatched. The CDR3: CASGQGAGNTIYF. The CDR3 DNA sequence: TGTGCCAGCGGCCAGGGGGCTGGAAACACCATATATTTT.

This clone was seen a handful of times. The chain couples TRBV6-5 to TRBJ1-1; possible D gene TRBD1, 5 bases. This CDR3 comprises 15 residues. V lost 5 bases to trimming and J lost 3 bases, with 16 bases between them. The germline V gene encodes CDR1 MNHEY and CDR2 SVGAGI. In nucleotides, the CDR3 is TGTGCCAGCAGTATCCGCAGGGTCGGGCACACTGAAGCTTTCTTT. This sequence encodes CASSIRRVGHTEAFF.

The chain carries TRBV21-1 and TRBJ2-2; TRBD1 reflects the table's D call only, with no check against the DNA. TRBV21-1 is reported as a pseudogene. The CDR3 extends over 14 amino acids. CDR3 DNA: TGTGCCAGCCGGGACAGGGGTTTTGCCGGGGAGCTGTTTTTT. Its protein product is CASRDRGFAGELFF.

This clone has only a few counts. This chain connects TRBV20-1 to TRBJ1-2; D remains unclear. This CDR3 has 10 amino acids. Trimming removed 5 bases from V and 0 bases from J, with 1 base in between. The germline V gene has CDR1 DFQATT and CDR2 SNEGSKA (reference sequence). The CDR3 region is CSAPNYGYTF. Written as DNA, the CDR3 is TGCAGTGCTCCTAACTATGGCTACACCTTC.